The 13 T cell receptor beta chains listed next were all sequenced from one sample in a study of blood T cell repertoires in COVID-19 (TCRdb year 2020). Library generation was performed with the immunoSEQ multiplex PCR assay. TCRdb carries this immuneACCESS record with in-frame sequences only. Its versions omit some clonotypes, under half of them owing to an unresolved V gene in the studies checked, with the rest unexplained. In all, the sample holds about 81,000 clones, and less than 85% of those were seen once. Roughly 14% of the sample goes to the ten largest clones. Input material: peripheral blood. The receptors here all came from a human donor in a cohort sampled during active COVID-19.

This chain uses TRBV11-3 with TRBJ1-5; 7 bases are shared with TRBD1. Germline CDR1 reads SGHNT; CDR2 reads YENEEA. J lost 7 bases, V lost 1 base, and 4 bases had no gene match. The CDR3 is made up of 14 amino acids. DNA of the CDR3: TGTGCCAGCAGCTTAGCAGGGGGGCGGCAGCCCCAGCATTTT. This encodes CASSLAGGRQPQHF.

This chain links TRBV6-5 with TRBJ1-6; TRBD1 matches 8 bases. The CDR3 contains 14 residues. After removal of 6 bases from V and 12 bases from J, the junction contained 10 bases not matched to a gene. Germline values: CDR1 MNHEY, CDR2 SVGAGI. The CDR3 reads CASRPGQATGPLHF. The CDR3 DNA follows: TGTGCCAGCAGGCCGGGACAGGCAACCGGACCCCTCCACTTT.

This chain joins TRBV2 and TRBJ2-2; D is unclear. CDR3 length: 12 residues. The V end lost 4 bases, the J end lost 6 bases, and 6 bases lay between the germline ends. CDR1 SNHLY and CDR2 FYNNEI come from the germline V gene. The CDR3 reads CASSVESGELFF. The CDR3 region has the DNA TGTGCCAGCAGTGTAGAGTCCGGGGAGCTGTTTTTT.

The rearrangement uses TRBV2 and TRBJ2-1; D unresolved. The CDR3 runs 13 residues. V was pared by 5 bases and J by 5 bases, with 10 bases between. CDR1 and CDR2 from the germline V gene are SNHLY and FYNNEI. The CDR3 here is CASSWAGNNEQFF. CDR3 in DNA: TGTGCCAGCAGTTGGGCTGGAAACAATGAGCAGTTCTTC.

V is TRBV29-1 and J is TRBJ1-4, with 10 bases matching TRBD1. The CDR3 extends over 14 amino acids. Germline lookup yields CDR1 SQVTM and CDR2 ANQGSEA. V lost 6 bases and J lost 8; bases outside the gene matches: 9. The CDR3 DNA sequence: TGCAGCGTAAGACAGGGGGCGCTTCGGGAAAAACTGTTTTTT. Its protein is CSVRQGALREKLFF.

V and J are TRBV7-9 and TRBJ2-1; the match to TRBD2 covers 8 bases. Germline V gives CDR1 SEHNR, CDR2 FQNEAQ (reference sequence). This CDR3 has 18 amino acids. The V gene end was trimmed by 0 bases and the J gene end by 2 bases; junction bases not matched to a gene: 9. The CDR3 nucleotides are TGTGCCAGCAGCTTAGCGGGGACTAGAGCGGGAACCTACAATGAGCAGTTCTTC. Amino acids: CASSLAGTRAGTYNEQFF.

The chain employs TRBV7-8 and TRBJ1-5; TRBD1 matches 7 bases. This CDR3 is built from 14 residues. The junction had 4 bases not matched to a gene; V was cut back by 6 bases and J by 2 bases. CDR1 and CDR2 (germline): SGHVS, FQNEAQ. In DNA form, the CDR3 reads TGTGCCAGCAGTGATACAGGGGGCAATCAGCCCCAGCATTTT. Translation gives CASSDTGGNQPQHF.

A few counts support this clone. V gene TRBV5-1 combines with J gene TRBJ2-7; TRBD2 matches 9 bases. This CDR3 is 14 amino acids long. Germline CDR1 is SGHRS and CDR2 is YFSETQ. V gave up 4 bases and J gave up 5 bases; unmatched junction bases: 7. The CDR3 spells CASSVLAGNDEQYF. The CDR3 DNA reads TGCGCCAGCAGCGTTCTAGCGGGGAACGACGAGCAGTACTTC.

Only one count was recorded for this clone. The chain combines TRBV28 with TRBJ2-2, with 7 nucleotides matching TRBD1. V was pared by 3 bases and J by 10 bases, with 11 bases of the junction left unmatched. This CDR3 spans 15 amino acids. Germline V gives CDR1 MDHEN, CDR2 SYDVKM. The CDR3 protein is CASSLSFWGQKELFF. For the CDR3, the DNA is TGTGCCAGCAGTTTGAGTTTTTGGGGACAGAAGGAGCTGTTTTTT.

J is TRBJ1-1 and V is TRBV6-5, with a possible D match to TRBD1 (5 bases). V lost 6 bases, J lost 5 bases, and 13 bases lay in between. CDR1 MNHEY and CDR2 SVGAGI come from the germline V gene. The CDR3 consists of 13 residues. The CDR3 bases are TGTGCCAGCAGGATCAGCAGGGAAACTGAAGCTTTCTTT. Protein sequence: CASRISRETEAFF.

The chain carries TRBV5-1 and TRBJ2-7; unclear D gene. The CDR3 is 14 residues long. Germline V gene sequence: CDR1 SGHRS, CDR2 YFSETQ. Between the trimmed V and J ends, which lost 1 base and 6 bases, there was a span of 14 bases. The CDR3 coding sequence is TGCGCCAGCAGCTTGTCGGCTACTGGCGGCGAGCAGTACTTC. Translation: CASSLSATGGEQYF.

The chain uses TRBV19 and TRBJ1-5; a possible D gene is TRBD1 (5 bases). The CDR3 is 17 amino acids. Per the germline V gene, CDR1 is LNHDA and CDR2 is SQIVND (reference sequence). V lost 9 bases to trimming and J lost 5 bases, with 26 bases between them. The CDR3 sequence: CARTLRQFSDGYQPQHF. The CDR3 nucleotides read TGTGCCAGGACATTGAGACAGTTTTCGGATGGTTATCAGCCCCAGCATTTT.

A note on this clone: Sequence at one end of the junction differs from germline and may be a read error. The J gene is TRBJ2-3, the V gene TRBV7-9; 9 nucleotides line up with TRBD2. The germline gives CDR1 SEHNR, CDR2 FQNEAQ (reference sequence). The CDR3 length is 14 residues. In nucleotides, the CDR3 is TGTGCCAGCAGCCTAGCGGGGCACACAGATACGCAGTATTTT. Its protein product is CASSLAGHTDTQYF.